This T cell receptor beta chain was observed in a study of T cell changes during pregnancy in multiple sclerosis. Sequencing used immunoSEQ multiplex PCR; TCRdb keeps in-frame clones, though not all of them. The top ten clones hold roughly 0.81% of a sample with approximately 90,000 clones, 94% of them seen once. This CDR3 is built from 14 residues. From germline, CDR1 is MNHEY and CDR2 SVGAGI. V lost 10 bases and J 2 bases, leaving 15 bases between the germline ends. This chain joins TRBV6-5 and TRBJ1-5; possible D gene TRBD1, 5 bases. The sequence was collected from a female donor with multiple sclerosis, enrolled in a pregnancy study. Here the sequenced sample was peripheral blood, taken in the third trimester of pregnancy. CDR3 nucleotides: TGTGCCACCCAGCCCAGGGTTGGCAATCAGCCCCAGCATTTT. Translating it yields CATQPRVGNQPQHF.